This TCR beta chain was captured by sequencing in a study of T-cell reconstitution after alpha-beta-depleted transplantation in children (dated by TCRdb to the mid-2010s). Background for the entire study: Using TCR repertoire profiling, the study quantitatively followed how T-cell immune reconstitution unfolded in children after TCRalphabeta/CD19-depleted allogeneic hematopoietic cell transplantation.

Worth noting for this clonotype: The specificity of this receptor is unknown. Base qualities are not recorded, but no much larger clone differs from it by a single base.

CDR1 and CDR2, per the germline V gene (reference sequence), are DFQATT and SNEGSKA. The CDR3, from cysteine to phenylalanine, totals 19 residues. The retained sequence is limited to the CDR3, 57 bases, with the frame set at the first base. Unmatched junction bases come to 17, with V trimmed by 0 bases and J by 2 bases. Receptor libraries were prepared by PCR. Sequencing was carried out with an Illumina HiSeq 2500. To normalize quantification of the TCRbeta repertoire, the TCR libraries were built with molecular barcoding that relied on unique molecular identifiers. TCRdb passed the public sequencing reads through fastp at Q25 and MiXCR, retaining productive beta sequences. Rows matching on CDR3 protein sequence are summarized as one entry with the most common DNA and genes. In all, the sample holds 200,000 to 250,000 distinct CDR3 sequences, and approximately 9.5% of those were seen once. In total, the top ten clones hold 5% to 7% of the sample.

This clonotype originated in a human donor who donated a stem cell graft to a child with acute lymphoblastic leukemia. Sequenced here: PBMCs from the stem cell graft donor, sampled from the stem cell graft. This chain joins TRBV20-1 to TRBJ2-5; the central 8 bases match TRBD2. The nucleotide sequence is given as TGCAGTGCTAGAGATATGAAGGATTTTCGGGGGGGGCTGCAAGAGACCCAGTACTTC. Translated, this is CSARDMKDFRGGLQETQYF.